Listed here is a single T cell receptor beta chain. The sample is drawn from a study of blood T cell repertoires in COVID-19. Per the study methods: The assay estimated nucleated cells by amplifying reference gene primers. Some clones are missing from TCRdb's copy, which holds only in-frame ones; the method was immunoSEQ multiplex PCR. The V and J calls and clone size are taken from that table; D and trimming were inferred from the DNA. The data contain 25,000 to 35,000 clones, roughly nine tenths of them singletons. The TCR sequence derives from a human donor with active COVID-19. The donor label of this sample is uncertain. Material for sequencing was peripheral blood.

The CDR3 DNA is TGTGCCAGCAGCGAGTTACGGGCCCCGACTAGTGGAACATCCTCCTACAATGAGCAGTTCTTC. Translation: CASSELRAPTSGTSSYNEQFF. The J gene is TRBJ2-1, the V gene TRBV28; D possibly corresponds to TRBD2 (6 bases). Germline lookup yields CDR1 MDHEN and CDR2 SYDVKM. V lost 6 bases and J lost 0, with 30 bases in between. The CDR3 is 21 residues long.